What follows are 24 T cell receptor beta chains derived from one specimen sequenced in a study of T cell responses to AZD1222 COVID-19 vaccine. Sequencing used immunoSEQ multiplex PCR; TCRdb keeps in-frame clones, though not all of them. Here the sample spans 120,000 or so clones, roughly 84% being singletons. Source: peripheral blood, taken 28 days after the second AZD1222 dose. The receptors were sampled from an adult who received the AZD1222 COVID-19 vaccine.

The chain combines TRBV7-9 with TRBJ1-4; tentative D call: TRBD1 (5 bases). The CDR3 is 16 residues long. Looked up from germline, CDR1 is SEHNR and CDR2 is FQNEAQ (reference sequence). V dropped 5 bases and J dropped 8 bases, with 21 bases sitting between them. CDR3 nucleotides: TGTGCCAGCAGCCTCCTAAGGGGCTACCCAGGAGAAAAACTGTTTTTT. Amino acids: CASSLLRGYPGEKLFF.

The chain uses TRBV2 and TRBJ1-4; no clear D gene. V shed 2 bases and J shed 8 bases, with 9 bases lying between them. This CDR3 has 13 amino acids. The germline gives CDR1 SNHLY, CDR2 FYNNEI. The CDR3 bases are TGTGCCAGCAGTGAACCGAATGGGGAAAAACTGTTTTTT. Translation: CASSEPNGEKLFF.

V and J are TRBV25-1 and TRBJ2-5; the D gene is possibly TRBD2 (5 bases). V was shortened by 4 bases and J by 5 bases, with 11 bases between the two germline ends. CDR1 is MGHDK and CDR2 is SYGVNS in the germline V gene. The CDR3 length is 13 residues. CDR3: CASSGSGLETQYF. CDR3 sequence (DNA): TGTGCCAGCAGTGGGTCGGGGTTGGAGACCCAGTACTTC.

The chain couples TRBV2 to TRBJ2-3, with 8 positions matching TRBD2. CDR3 length: 15 residues. Looked up from germline, CDR1 is SNHLY and CDR2 is FYNNEI. V lost 1 base to trimming and J lost 3 bases; unmatched junction nucleotides: 3. Here the CDR3 reads CASSEGTSSTDTQYF. CDR3 coding DNA: TGTGCCAGCAGTGAAGGGACTAGCAGTACAGATACGCAGTATTTT.

V and J are TRBV4-3 and TRBJ1-4; D not certain. Trimming took 1 base from V and 8 from J, leaving 17 bases between them. Germline CDR1 reads LGHNA; CDR2 reads YSLEER. The CDR3 totals 16 residues. The CDR3 loop reads CASSQGGRPQGEKLFF. The CDR3 DNA sequence: TGCGCCAGCAGCCAAGGGGGTAGGCCTCAAGGGGAAAAACTGTTTTTT.

The rearrangement links TRBV11-2 to TRBJ1-1; no definite D call. Trimming cost V 1 base and J 7 bases, with 13 bases left between them. The CDR3 totals 14 residues. Germline CDR1 SGHAT, CDR2 FQNNGV. The chain's CDR3 is CASSLVATAIEAFF. The DNA of the CDR3 is TGTGCCAGCAGCTTAGTCGCTACGGCTATTGAAGCTTTCTTT.

V gene TRBV5-1 combines with J gene TRBJ1-4; 8 bases are shared with TRBD1. CDR3 length: 16 amino acids. Germline-derived CDR1 and CDR2 are SGHRS and YFSETQ. The trim removed 2 bases at V and 3 bases at J, leaving 6 bases unmatched. CDR3 nucleotide sequence: TGCGCCAGCAGCTTCCTCTCGACAGGGGCTAATGAAAAACTGTTTTTT. Encoded protein: CASSFLSTGANEKLFF.

J is TRBJ2-7 and V is TRBV5-4, with unresolved D. V lost 0 bases to trimming and J lost 6 bases, with 7 bases between them. The CDR3 runs to 12 residues. Germline V gene lookup returns CDR1 SGHNT and CDR2 YYREEE (reference sequence). CDR3 residues: CASSLEAAEQYF. Written as DNA, the CDR3 is TGTGCCAGCAGCTTGGAGGCGGCCGAGCAGTACTTC.

The V and J genes are TRBV11-2 and TRBJ2-7; D is perhaps TRBD1 (5 bases). CDR1 and CDR2 (germline): SGHAT, FQNNGV. V shed 3 bases and J shed 3 bases, with 6 bases lying between them. This CDR3 comprises 12 residues. In nucleotides, the CDR3 is TGTGCCAGCAGCTTGCAGGGCTACGAGCAGTACTTC. Protein: CASSLQGYEQYF.

The gene calls are TRBV18 and TRBJ1-1; tentative D call: TRBD1 (5 bases). The germline CDR1 and CDR2 sequences are KGHSH and LQKENI. Trimming removed 0 bases at V and 4 bases at J, with 15 bases between. This CDR3 contains 16 residues. The CDR3 sequence is CASSPPGGAGITEAFF. The CDR3 nucleotides read TGTGCCAGCTCACCACCTGGAGGGGCAGGTATCACTGAAGCTTTCTTT. Drawing the rest from reference TRBV18 and TRBJ1-1, the complete variable domain is NAGVMQNPRHLVRRRGQEARLRCSPMKGHSHVYWYRQLPEEGLKFMVYLQKENIIDESGMPKERFSAEFPKEGPSILRIQQVVRGDSAAYFCASSPPGGAGITEAFFGQGTRLTVV.

This clone appeared once. CDR3 sequence reads: CASSLDRRTKQFF. Here the CDR3 DNA reads TGTGCCAGCAGCTTAGATCGAAGGACCAAGCAGTTCTTC. The rearrangement joins TRBV7-3 to TRBJ2-1; no clear D gene. V lost 2 bases and J lost 11, with 13 bases in between. Germline V CDR1 and CDR2: SGHTA, FQGTGA. CDR3 length equals 13 residues.

The rearrangement uses TRBV19 and TRBJ1-5; 7 nucleotides agree with TRBD1. From germline, CDR1 is LNHDA and CDR2 SQIVND (reference sequence). Trimming at V came to 8 bases and at J to 0 bases, leaving 13 bases not matched to a gene. The CDR3 has 17 amino acids. CDR3 sequence: CASHKSGDSYSNQPQHF. The CDR3 DNA follows: TGTGCCAGTCACAAGTCCGGGGACAGCTATAGCAATCAGCCCCAGCATTTT.

The genes are TRBV28 and TRBJ1-2, with 7 bases that match TRBD1. Germline V CDR1 and CDR2: MDHEN, SYDVKM. This CDR3 contains 17 residues. Trimming cost V 2 bases and J 4 bases; bases outside gene matches: 13. The DNA for the CDR3 is TGTGCCAGCAGTTTAGGGGAAAGGGGGCCCTCTTTCTATGGCTACACCTTC. Amino acid sequence: CASSLGERGPSFYGYTF.

The chain carries TRBV6-5 and TRBJ2-2; D is uncertain. Germline CDR1 is MNHEY and CDR2 is SVGAGI. Trimming removed 6 bases at V and 6 bases at J, with 14 bases between. The CDR3 spans 14 residues. The DNA of the CDR3 is TGTGCCAGCAGATCCCCCGCTCGACCCGGGGAGCTGTTTTTT. It yields the protein CASRSPARPGELFF.

This chain connects TRBV28 to TRBJ1-2; tentative D call: TRBD1 (6 bases). Trimming left V 11 bases short and J 0 bases short, with 16 bases between. The CDR3 runs to 14 residues. Germline CDR1 MDHEN, CDR2 SYDVKM. CDR3 nucleotides: TGTGCCGGCCAGGGGCAGAAGACTAACTATGGCTACACCTTC. Translating it yields CAGQGQKTNYGYTF.

The V gene is TRBV29-1, the J gene TRBJ1-1; no reliable D call. The length of the CDR3 is 11 residues. Trimming pared 6 bases from V and 1 base from J, leaving 6 bases between. Germline assignment: CDR1 SQVTM and CDR2 ANQGSEA. CDR3 sequence reads: CSVVKNTEAFF. The CDR3 coding sequence is TGCAGCGTCGTCAAGAACACTGAAGCTTTCTTT. The complete variable domain, with remaining parts taken from reference TRBV29-1 and TRBJ1-1, reads SAVISQKPSRDICQRGTSLTIQCQVDSQVTMMFWYRQQPGQSLTLIATANQGSEATYESGFVIDKFPISRPNLTFSTLTVSNMSPEDSSIYLCSVVKNTEAFFGQGTRLTVV.

This chain joins TRBV7-9 and TRBJ2-7, with D perhaps TRBD2 (5 bases). The CDR3 contains 15 residues. Trimming took 1 base from V and 0 from J, leaving 10 bases between them. The V gene's germline CDR1 is SEHNR and CDR2 FQNEAQ (reference sequence). The CDR3 nucleotides are TGTGCCAGCAGCTTAGGACCGGGATTCTCCTACGAGCAGTACTTC. As protein: CASSLGPGFSYEQYF. Full variable domain (outside the CDR3, taken from reference TRBV7-9 and TRBJ2-7): DTGVSQNPRHKITKRGQNVTFRCDPISEHNRLYWYRQTLGQGPEFLTYFQNEAQLEKSRLLSDRFSAERPKGSFSTLEIQRTEQGDSAMYLCASSLGPGFSYEQYFGPGTRLTVT.

The chain recombines TRBV10-2 with TRBJ1-1; D uncertain. Looked up from germline, CDR1 is WSHSY and CDR2 is SAAADI. Trimming took off 8 bases at V and 0 bases at J, with 10 bases between the two ends. This CDR3 region has 13 residues. The CDR3 DNA is TGCGCCAGCCGGTGGCTCATGAACACTGAAGCTTTCTTT. Its protein is CASRWLMNTEAFF.

This sequence joins TRBV5-5 and TRBJ2-3; the D gene is possibly TRBD2 (6 bases). CDR3 length: 13 amino acids. V lost 6 bases, J lost 2 bases, and 10 bases lay in between. In germline, CDR1 is SGHKS, CDR2 YYEKEE (reference sequence). The CDR3 sequence is CASKEGYTDTQYF. The DNA of the CDR3 is TGTGCCAGCAAGGAGGGGTACACAGATACGCAGTATTTT.

The CDR3 region is CASSIGTSPSYNEQFF. In DNA, the CDR3 is TGTGCCAGCAGCATCGGGACTAGCCCCTCTTACAATGAGCAGTTCTTC. V gene TRBV7-9 combines with J gene TRBJ2-1; TRBD2 aligns across 9 bases. Trimming at V came to 5 bases and at J to 4 bases, leaving 9 bases not matched to a gene. CDR3 length: 16 residues. Germline assignment: CDR1 SEHNR and CDR2 FQNEAQ (reference sequence).

The CDR3 spells CASSYVMNTEAFF. In DNA form, the CDR3 reads TGTGCCAGCAGTTACGTGATGAACACTGAAGCTTTCTTT. This rearrangement joins TRBV6-5 to TRBJ1-1; D remains ambiguous. Germline V gene lookup returns CDR1 MNHEY and CDR2 SVGAGI. V lost 2 bases to trimming and J lost 0 bases, with 4 bases between them. This CDR3 is 13 amino acids long.

This chain joins TRBV28 and TRBJ2-3, with D unclear. The CDR3 loop spans 11 amino acids. The V and J ends lost 5 bases and 4 bases respectively, with 4 bases between them. Germline V CDR1 and CDR2: MDHEN, SYDVKM. CDR3 DNA: TGTGCCAGCAGTGGGGCAGATACGCAGTATTTT. Its protein product is CASSGADTQYF.

The chain uses TRBV6-5 and TRBJ2-7; a weak D match, TRBD1 (6 bases). V gave up 6 bases and J gave up 3 bases, with 12 bases separating them. This CDR3 contains 13 residues. The V gene's germline CDR1 is MNHEY and CDR2 SVGAGI. The CDR3 nucleotides are TGTGCCAGCAGCCAGGGACACAGCTACGAGCAGTACTTC. Its translation is CASSQGHSYEQYF.

V gene TRBV11-2 combines with J gene TRBJ2-7, with D perhaps given as TRBD1 or TRBD2 (5 bases each). CDR3 length: 16 amino acids. Germline V gene sequence: CDR1 SGHAT, CDR2 FQNNGV. V was pared by 5 bases and J by 3 bases, with 20 bases between. CDR3 in DNA: TGTGCCAGCAGCCTTGCTCGGGACGACCGTTACTACGAGCAGTACTTC. Its translation is CASSLARDDRYYEQYF.